The 5 T cell receptor beta chains below were found in one sample sequenced in a study of regulatory T cells in long-lasting Graves disease. Noted time point: newly diagnosed GD, antithyroid drugs for less than 3 months. RNA from PBMCs was the source of the TCR library. With iRepertoire HTBI primers and Arm-PCR of CDR3 regions, TCR beta libraries were built. TCRdb reprocessed the multiplex PCR reads via MiXCR and lists one record per CDR3 protein. The data contain around 400,000 distinct CDR3 sequences, 14% to 15% of them singletons. The data also belong to a second study, concerning T cells in Graves' hyperthyroidism and ophthalmopathy.

The source was peripheral blood mononuclear cells (PBMCs), collected at new diagnosis, from a patient treated with antithyroid drugs. These receptors originate from a woman aged 40-49 years with Graves disease.

This clonotype showed up just a few times. The genes are TRBV20-1 and TRBJ2-1; 8 positions match TRBD2. The CDR3 contains 14 residues. In germline, CDR1 is DFQATT, CDR2 SNEGSKA (reference sequence). Trimming removed 2 bases from V and 0 bases from J; junction bases left unmatched: 0. In DNA form, the CDR3 reads TGCAGTGCTAGACGGGGGGGCTCCTACAATGAGCAGTTCTTC. It codes for CSARRGGSYNEQFF.

This chain connects TRBV11-3 to TRBJ2-1; D unresolved. The CDR3 spans 14 residues. The V gene lost 2 bases and the J gene lost 4 bases, with 9 bases spanning the gap. The germline V gene has CDR1 SGHNT and CDR2 YENEEA. The CDR3, as DNA: TGTGCCAGCAGCTTAAGAATGCTTTACAATGAGCAGTTCTTC. It yields the protein CASSLRMLYNEQFF.

This clonotype was observed a few times. The genes are TRBV29-1 and TRBJ2-7; 7 bases align to TRBD1. This CDR3 contains 15 residues. Germline CDR1 and CDR2: SQVTM and ANQGSEA. Unmatched junction bases numbered 8, after V lost 2 bases and J lost 1 base. In DNA, the CDR3 is TGCAGCGTTGAAACCGGGACAGCCGATTCCTACGAGCAGTACTTC. Amino acid sequence: CSVETGTADSYEQYF.

This clonotype has just a few counts. Since a much larger clone is just one base distant, this may be a read error. The chain is built from TRBV6-1 and TRBJ2-2; TRBD2 aligns across 12 bases. Germline values: CDR1 MNHNS, CDR2 SASEGT. This CDR3 has 20 residues. The CDR3 bases are TGTGCCGGCAGCCCGGCAGGGCTAGCGGGAGGGTATGCGAACACCGGGGAGCTGTTTTTT. This codes for CAGSPAGLAGGYANTGELFF.

This clonotype was observed once. The chain employs TRBV2 and TRBJ2-7; 8 bases are shared with TRBD1. The J segment lost 3 bases and the V segment lost 6 bases, leaving 7 bases of the junction unmatched. Germline V gives CDR1 SNHLY, CDR2 FYNNEI. The CDR3 extends over 14 amino acids. CDR3 coding DNA: TGTGCCAGCAGACTCGGACAGGGTGGCTACGAGCAGTACTTC. Residues: CASRLGQGGYEQYF.